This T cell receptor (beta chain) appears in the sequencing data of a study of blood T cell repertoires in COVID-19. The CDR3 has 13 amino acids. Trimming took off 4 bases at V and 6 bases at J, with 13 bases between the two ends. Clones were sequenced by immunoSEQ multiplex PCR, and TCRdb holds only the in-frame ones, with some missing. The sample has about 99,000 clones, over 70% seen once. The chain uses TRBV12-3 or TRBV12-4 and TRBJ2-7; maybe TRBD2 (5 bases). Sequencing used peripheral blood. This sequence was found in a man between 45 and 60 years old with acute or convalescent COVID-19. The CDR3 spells CASSYNGISEQYF. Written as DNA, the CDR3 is TGTGCCAGCAGTTACAACGGGATTTCCGAGCAGTACTTC.